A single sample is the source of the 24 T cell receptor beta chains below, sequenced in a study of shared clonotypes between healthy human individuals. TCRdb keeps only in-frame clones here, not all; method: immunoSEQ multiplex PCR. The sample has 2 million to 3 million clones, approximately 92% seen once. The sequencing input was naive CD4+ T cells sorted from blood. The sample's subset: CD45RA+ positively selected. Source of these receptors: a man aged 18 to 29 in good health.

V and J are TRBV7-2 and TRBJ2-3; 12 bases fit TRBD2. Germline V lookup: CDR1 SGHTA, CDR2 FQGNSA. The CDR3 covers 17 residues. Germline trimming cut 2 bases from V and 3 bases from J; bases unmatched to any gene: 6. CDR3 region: CASSLLAGGLKTDTQYF. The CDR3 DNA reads TGTGCCAGCAGCTTACTAGCGGGAGGGCTTAAGACAGATACGCAGTATTTT.

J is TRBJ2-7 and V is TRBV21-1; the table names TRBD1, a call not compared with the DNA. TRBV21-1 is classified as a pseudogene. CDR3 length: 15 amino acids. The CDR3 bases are TGTGCCAGCACCTCCCCAGGGATGATTAACTATGAGCAGTACTTC. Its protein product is CASTSPGMINYEQYF.

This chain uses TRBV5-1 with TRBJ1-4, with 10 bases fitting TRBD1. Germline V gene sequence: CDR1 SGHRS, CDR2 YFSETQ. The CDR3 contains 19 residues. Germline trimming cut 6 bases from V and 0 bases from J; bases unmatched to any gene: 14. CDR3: CASTVGLGQGVATNEKLFF. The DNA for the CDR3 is TGCGCCAGCACCGTTGGACTTGGACAGGGGGTGGCAACTAATGAAAAACTGTTTTTT.

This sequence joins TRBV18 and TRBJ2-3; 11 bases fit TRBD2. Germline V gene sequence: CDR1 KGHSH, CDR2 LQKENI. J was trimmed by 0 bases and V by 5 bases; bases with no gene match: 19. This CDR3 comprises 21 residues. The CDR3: CASSSYRGAGLAGGSTDTQYF. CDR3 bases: TGTGCCAGCTCATCTTACAGGGGCGCCGGACTAGCGGGCGGTAGCACAGATACGCAGTATTTT.

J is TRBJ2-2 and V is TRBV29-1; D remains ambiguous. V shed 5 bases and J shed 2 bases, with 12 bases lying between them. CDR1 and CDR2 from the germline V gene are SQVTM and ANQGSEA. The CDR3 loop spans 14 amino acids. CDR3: CSVRAQTNTGELFF. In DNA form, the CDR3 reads TGCAGCGTTCGAGCTCAAACAAACACCGGGGAGCTGTTTTTT.

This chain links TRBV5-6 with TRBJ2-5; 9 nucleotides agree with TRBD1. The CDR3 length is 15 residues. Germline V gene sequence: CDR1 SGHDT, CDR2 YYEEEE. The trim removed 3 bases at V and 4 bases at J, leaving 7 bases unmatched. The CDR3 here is CASSWSLTGGETQYF. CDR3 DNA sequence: TGTGCCAGCAGCTGGTCCTTGACAGGGGGAGAGACCCAGTACTTC.

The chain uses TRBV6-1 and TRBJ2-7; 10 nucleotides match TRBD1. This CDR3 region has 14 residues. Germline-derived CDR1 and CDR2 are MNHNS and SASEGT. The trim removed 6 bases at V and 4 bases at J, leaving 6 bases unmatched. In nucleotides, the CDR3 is TGTGCCAGCAGAGGGGGACAGGGGCCATACGAGCAGTACTTC. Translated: CASRGGQGPYEQYF.

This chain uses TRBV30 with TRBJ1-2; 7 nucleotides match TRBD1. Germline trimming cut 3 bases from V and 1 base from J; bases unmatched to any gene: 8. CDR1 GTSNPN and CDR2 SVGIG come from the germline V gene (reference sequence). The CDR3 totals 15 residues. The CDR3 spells CAWRQGQMINYGYTF. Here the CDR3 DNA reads TGTGCCTGGAGGCAGGGACAGATGATTAACTATGGCTACACCTTC. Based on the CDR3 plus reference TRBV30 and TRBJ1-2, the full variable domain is SQTIHQWPATLVQPVGSPLSLECTVEGTSNPNLYWYRQAAGRGLQLLFYSVGIGQISSEVPQNLSASRPQDRQFILSSKKLLLSDSGFYLCAWRQGQMINYGYTFGSGTRLTVV.

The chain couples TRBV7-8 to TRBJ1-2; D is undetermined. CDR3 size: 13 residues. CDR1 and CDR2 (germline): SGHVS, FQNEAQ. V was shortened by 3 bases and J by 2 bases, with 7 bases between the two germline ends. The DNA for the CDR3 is TGTGCCAGCAGCTTGAACCTAAACTATGGCTACACCTTC. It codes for CASSLNLNYGYTF.

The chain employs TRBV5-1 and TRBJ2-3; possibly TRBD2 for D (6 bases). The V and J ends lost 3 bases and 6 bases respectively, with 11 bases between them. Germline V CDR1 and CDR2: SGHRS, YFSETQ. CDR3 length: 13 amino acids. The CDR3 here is CASSSLGGDTQYF. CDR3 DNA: TGCGCCAGCAGCTCCCTTGGGGGGGATACGCAGTATTTT.

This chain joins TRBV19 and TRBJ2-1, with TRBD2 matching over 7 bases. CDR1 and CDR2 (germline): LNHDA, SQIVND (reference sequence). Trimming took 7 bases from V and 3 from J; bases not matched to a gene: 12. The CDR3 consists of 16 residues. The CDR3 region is CASNGLSGGGYNEQFF. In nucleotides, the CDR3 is TGTGCCAGTAACGGTCTGTCGGGCGGGGGCTACAATGAGCAGTTCTTC.

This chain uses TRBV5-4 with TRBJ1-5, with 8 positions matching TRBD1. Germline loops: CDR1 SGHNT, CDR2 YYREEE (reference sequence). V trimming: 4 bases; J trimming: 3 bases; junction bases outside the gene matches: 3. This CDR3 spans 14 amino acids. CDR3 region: CASSTTGDNQPQHF. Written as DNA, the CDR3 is TGTGCCAGCAGCACGACAGGGGACAATCAGCCCCAGCATTTT.

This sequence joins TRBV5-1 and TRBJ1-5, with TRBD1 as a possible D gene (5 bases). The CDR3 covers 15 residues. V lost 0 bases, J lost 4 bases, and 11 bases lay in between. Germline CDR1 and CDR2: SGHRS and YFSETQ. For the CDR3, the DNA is TGCGCCAGCAGCTTGGAGGGACCGAGGAATCAGCCCCAGCATTTT. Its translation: CASSLEGPRNQPQHF.

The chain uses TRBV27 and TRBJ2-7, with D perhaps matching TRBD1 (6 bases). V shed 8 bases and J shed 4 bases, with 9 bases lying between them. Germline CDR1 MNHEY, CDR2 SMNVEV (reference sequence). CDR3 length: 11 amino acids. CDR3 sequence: CASRQAYEQYF. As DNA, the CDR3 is TGTGCCAGCCGACAGGCTTACGAGCAGTACTTC.

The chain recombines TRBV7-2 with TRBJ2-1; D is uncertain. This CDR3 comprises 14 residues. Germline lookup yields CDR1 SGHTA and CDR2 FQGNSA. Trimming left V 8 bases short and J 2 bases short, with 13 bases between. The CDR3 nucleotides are TGTGCCAGCCAGAGCTCTATAACCTACAATGAGCAGTTCTTC. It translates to CASQSSITYNEQFF.

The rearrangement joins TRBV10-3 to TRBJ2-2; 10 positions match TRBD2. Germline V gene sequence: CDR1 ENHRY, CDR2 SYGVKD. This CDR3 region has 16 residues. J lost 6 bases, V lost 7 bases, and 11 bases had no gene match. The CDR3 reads CAITGTSALRPGELFF. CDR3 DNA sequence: TGTGCCATCACCGGGACTAGCGCCCTACGACCCGGGGAGCTGTTTTTT.

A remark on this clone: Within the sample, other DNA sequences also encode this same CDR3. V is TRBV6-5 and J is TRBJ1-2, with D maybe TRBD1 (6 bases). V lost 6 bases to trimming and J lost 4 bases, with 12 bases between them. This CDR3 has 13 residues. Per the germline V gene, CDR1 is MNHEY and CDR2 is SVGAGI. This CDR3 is CASSPTGFYGYTF. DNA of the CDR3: TGTGCCAGCAGCCCCACAGGGTTCTATGGCTACACCTTC.

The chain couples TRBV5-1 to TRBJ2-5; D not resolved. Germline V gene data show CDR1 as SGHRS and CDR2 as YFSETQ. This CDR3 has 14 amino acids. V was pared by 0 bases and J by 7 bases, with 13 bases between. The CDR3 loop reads CASSLGQEGGTQYF. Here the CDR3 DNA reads TGCGCCAGCAGCTTGGGGCAGGAAGGCGGGACCCAGTACTTC. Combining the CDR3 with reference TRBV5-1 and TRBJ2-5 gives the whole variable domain KAGVTQTPRYLIKTRGQQVTLSCSPISGHRSVSWYQQTPGQGLQFLFEYFSETQRNKGNFPGRFSGRQFSNSRSEMNVSTLELGDSALYLCASSLGQEGGTQYFGPGTRLLVL.

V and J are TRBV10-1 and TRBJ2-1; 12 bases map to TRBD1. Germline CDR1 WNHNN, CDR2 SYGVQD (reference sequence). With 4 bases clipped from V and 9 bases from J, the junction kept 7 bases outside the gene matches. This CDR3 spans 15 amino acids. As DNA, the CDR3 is TGCGCCAGCAGTGTGGGGACAGGGGGCTCTGGTGAGCAGTTCTTC. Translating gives CASSVGTGGSGEQFF.

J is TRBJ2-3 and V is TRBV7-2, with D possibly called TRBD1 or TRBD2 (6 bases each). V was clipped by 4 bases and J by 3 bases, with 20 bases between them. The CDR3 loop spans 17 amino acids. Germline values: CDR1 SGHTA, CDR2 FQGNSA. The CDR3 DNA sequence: TGTGCCAGCAGCTCGCGGGGCCTGAGGGGGTTGACAGATACGCAGTATTTT. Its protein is CASSSRGLRGLTDTQYF.

In nucleotides, the CDR3 is TGTGCCAGCAGCTACGGACAGGGACACGAGCAGTACTTC. Translated: CASSYGQGHEQYF. This chain connects TRBV5-4 to TRBJ2-7; 8 bases match TRBD1. V lost 3 bases to trimming and J lost 5 bases; unmatched junction nucleotides: 4. This CDR3 region has 13 residues. Per germline, CDR1 SGHNT and CDR2 YYREEE (reference sequence).

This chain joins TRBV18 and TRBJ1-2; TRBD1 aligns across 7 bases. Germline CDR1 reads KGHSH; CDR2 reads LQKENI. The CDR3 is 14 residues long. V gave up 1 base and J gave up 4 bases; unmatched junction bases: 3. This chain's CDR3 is CASSPQTGSYGYTF. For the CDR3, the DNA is TGTGCCAGCTCACCACAGACAGGGAGCTATGGCTACACCTTC.

The CDR3 nucleotides read TGCGCCAGCAGCCCCGGGACTAGTCTGGGGAATGAGCAGTTCTTC. Its translation is CASSPGTSLGNEQFF. V is TRBV5-1 and J is TRBJ2-1; 8 positions match TRBD2. The CDR3 covers 15 residues. V lost 4 bases and J lost 7; bases outside the gene matches: 10. Looked up from germline, CDR1 is SGHRS and CDR2 is YFSETQ.

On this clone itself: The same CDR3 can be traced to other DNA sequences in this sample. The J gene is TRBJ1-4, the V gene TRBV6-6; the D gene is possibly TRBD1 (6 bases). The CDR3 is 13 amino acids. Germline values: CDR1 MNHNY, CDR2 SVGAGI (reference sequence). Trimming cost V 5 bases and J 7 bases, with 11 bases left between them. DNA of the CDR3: TGTGCCAGCAGTCTACAGGGAGGTGAAAAACTGTTTTTT. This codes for CASSLQGGEKLFF.